This paragraph reports one T cell receptor beta chain. The source of the sample is a study of blood T cell repertoires in COVID-19. Study-level background: T cells, B-cell-depleted T cells, or PBMCs supplied cDNA or gDNA.

Enrolled during active infection, Seattle patients were then followed longitudinally. In the authors' methods: How many nucleated cells were present was estimated from reference gene primer amplification. The protocol was immunoSEQ multiplex PCR, while the TCRdb copy is restricted to in-frame clones and leaves out a portion. Clone size and V and J calls were adopted from that table, with D and trimming inferred from the DNA. The sample has roughly 70,000 clones, roughly 80% seen once. Germline CDR1 reads ENHRY; CDR2 reads SYGVKD. The CDR3 runs to 13 residues. V lost 7 bases and J 3 bases, leaving 13 bases between the germline ends.

The source material was peripheral blood. This chain joins TRBV10-3 and TRBJ2-7; D not certain. This clonotype was obtained from a man aged 55 to 70 with COVID-19, enrolled during active disease. The CDR3 DNA follows: TGTGCCATCATGGGCGCCAACAACTACGAGCAGTACTTC. Translating it yields CAIMGANNYEQYF.